One sample yielded the 2 T cell receptor beta chains listed below, sequenced in a study of blood T cell repertoires in COVID-19. Libraries were prepared by immunoSEQ multiplex PCR; TCRdb keeps only in-frame clonotypes and omits some of them. Of some 170,000 clones in the sample, 90% are singletons; the top ten hold over 15%. The sample was peripheral blood. All receptors derive from a man aged 55 to 70 with active or convalescent COVID-19.

The rearrangement joins TRBV5-1 to TRBJ1-1; the D gene is possibly TRBD1 (5 bases). The V end was cut by 0 bases, the J end by 0 bases, with 9 bases between. CDR3 size: 15 residues. The germline gives CDR1 SGHRS, CDR2 YFSETQ. CDR3 region: CASSLAGVVNTEAFF. For the CDR3, the DNA is TGCGCCAGCAGCTTGGCGGGGGTGGTGAACACTGAAGCTTTCTTT. The whole variable domain, remainder taken from reference TRBV5-1 and TRBJ1-1, is KAGVTQTPRYLIKTRGQQVTLSCSPISGHRSVSWYQQTPGQGLQFLFEYFSETQRNKGNFPGRFSGRQFSNSRSEMNVSTLELGDSALYLCASSLAGVVNTEAFFGQGTRLTVV.

The gene calls are TRBV11-2 and TRBJ2-7; TRBD2 matches 13 bases. Trimming removed 4 bases from V and 4 bases from J; junction bases left unmatched: 7. Per the germline V gene, CDR1 is SGHAT and CDR2 is FQNNGV. The CDR3 totals 16 residues. For the CDR3, the DNA is TGTGCCAGCAGCTGGAGGACTAGCGGGGGTCGGTACGAGCAGTACTTC. Translating gives CASSWRTSGGRYEQYF.